A single sample is the source of the 17 T cell receptor beta chains below, sequenced in a study of identical twins. A single record per CDR3 protein comes from TCRdb applying MiXCR to the 5' RACE reads. The repertoire holds 250,000 to 300,000 distinct CDR3 sequences, 6.5% to 9.5% seen once, with about 3% in the top ten. These data also featured in a second study, about yellow fever vaccine responses in identical twins.

The sequencing sample was made of CD8+ T cells sorted from blood. The origin of the receptors is a woman younger than 30 in good health.

This clonotype came up a few times. This chain uses TRBV20-1 with TRBJ2-1; 13 bases are a match to TRBD2. After removal of 6 bases from V and 6 bases from J, the junction contained 2 bases not matched to a gene. In germline, CDR1 is DFQATT, CDR2 SNEGSKA (reference sequence). The CDR3 consists of 13 residues. The CDR3 nucleotides are TGCAGTGCACGGACTAGCGGGAGCAATGAGCAGTTCTTC. It translates to CSARTSGSNEQFF.

The V and J genes are TRBV20-1 and TRBJ2-1, with D perhaps TRBD2 (6 bases). Trimming took off 6 bases at V and 0 bases at J, with 9 bases between the two ends. Germline loops: CDR1 DFQATT, CDR2 SNEGSKA (reference sequence). The CDR3 extends over 13 amino acids. The chain's CDR3 is CSARDFSYNEQFF. CDR3 nucleotide sequence: TGCAGTGCAAGGGACTTCTCCTACAATGAGCAGTTCTTC.

This clonotype occurred many times. The V gene is TRBV28, the J gene TRBJ2-7; perhaps D is TRBD1 or TRBD2 (5 bases each). CDR3 length equals 14 residues. Germline loops: CDR1 MDHEN, CDR2 SYDVKM. The V end lost 8 bases, the J end lost 2 bases, and 16 bases lay between the germline ends. This CDR3 reads CASQNSGRPYEQYF. DNA of the CDR3: TGTGCCAGCCAAAATTCGGGACGGCCCTACGAGCAGTACTTC.

The rearrangement links TRBV24-1 to TRBJ2-7; D gene uncertain. The CDR3 extends over 12 amino acids. V was trimmed by 7 bases and J by 1 base, leaving 7 bases between them. Germline V gene data show CDR1 as KGHDR and CDR2 as SFDVKD. The CDR3 coding sequence is TGTGCCACCAGGGGGAATTCCTACGAGCAGTACTTC. It is translated as CATRGNSYEQYF.

This clonotype came up a few times. CDR3 coding DNA: TGCGCCAGCAGCCACGAAGCGGACAGTACGGGCCCAGATACGCAGTATTTT. Its protein product is CASSHEADSTGPDTQYF. V usage is TRBV4-3 and J usage is TRBJ2-3, with a possible D match to TRBD1 (6 bases). CDR1 and CDR2 from the germline V gene are LGHNA and YSLEER. This CDR3 has 17 amino acids. V lost 3 bases, J lost 4 bases, and 20 bases lay in between.

CDR3 in amino acids: CASTGPTGELFF. DNA for the CDR3: TGTGCCAGCACCGGGCCCACCGGGGAGCTGTTTTTT. The rearrangement uses TRBV6-1 and TRBJ2-2; no firm D call. The CDR3 is made up of 12 amino acids. CDR1 is MNHNS, CDR2 SASEGT, per germline. Trimming removed 7 bases at V and 4 bases at J, with 7 bases between.

V gene TRBV7-9 combines with J gene TRBJ1-1; D gene ambiguous. The CDR3 loop spans 13 amino acids. The germline V gene has CDR1 SEHNR and CDR2 FQNEAQ (reference sequence). Deletions cut 5 bases from V and 7 bases from J, with 14 bases between. CDR3 coding DNA: TGTGCCAGCAGCCAATTTACCCGCGTTGAAGCTTTCTTT. Translation gives CASSQFTRVEAFF.

This clonotype occurred many times. The chain links TRBV5-1 to TRBJ2-7, with 9 nucleotides matching TRBD1. The CDR3 runs to 15 residues. In germline, CDR1 is SGHRS, CDR2 YFSETQ. The ends lost 2 bases at V and 2 bases at J; junction bases unmatched: 5. CDR3: CASSFGTGPPYEQYF. The CDR3 nucleotides are TGCGCCAGCAGCTTTGGGACAGGGCCCCCCTACGAGCAGTACTTC. The entire variable domain, with the rest obtained from reference TRBV5-1 and TRBJ2-7, is as follows: KAGVTQTPRYLIKTRGQQVTLSCSPISGHRSVSWYQQTPGQGLQFLFEYFSETQRNKGNFPGRFSGRQFSNSRSEMNVSTLELGDSALYLCASSFGTGPPYEQYFGPGTRLTVT.

The chain uses TRBV15 and TRBJ2-7; D is undetermined. This CDR3 is 16 amino acids long. Germline V gene lookup returns CDR1 LNHNV and CDR2 YYDKDF (reference sequence). Trimming stripped 4 bases from V and 3 bases from J, with 19 bases between. The CDR3 sequence: CATSTTSRNVGYEQYF. For the CDR3, the DNA is TGTGCCACCAGCACTACGTCTCGAAACGTCGGCTACGAGCAGTACTTC. The full variable domain, completed using reference TRBV15 and TRBJ2-7, is DAMVIQNPRYQVTQFGKPVTLSCSQTLNHNVMYWYQQKSSQAPKLLFHYYDKDFNNEADTPDNFQSRRPNTSFCFLDIRSPGLGDTAMYLCATSTTSRNVGYEQYFGPGTRLTVT.

This clonotype showed up just a few times. The chain is built from TRBV7-9 and TRBJ2-7; 11 nucleotides align to TRBD1. The germline V gene has CDR1 SEHNR and CDR2 FQNEAQ (reference sequence). CDR3 size: 15 residues. V lost 8 bases to trimming and J lost 6 bases; unmatched junction nucleotides: 12. The CDR3 bases are TGTGCCAGCGTTTCCTCTAGGACAGGGGGCGGCGAGCAGTACTTC. It specifies CASVSSRTGGGEQYF.

The genes are TRBV27 and TRBJ1-6; a weak D match, TRBD1 (6 bases). V dropped 0 bases and J dropped 7 bases, with 10 bases sitting between them. The CDR3 is made up of 15 amino acids. The germline CDR1 and CDR2 sequences are MNHEY and SMNVEV (reference sequence). The CDR3 reads CASSLSFQGNSPLHF. The CDR3 nucleotides read TGTGCCAGCAGTTTATCTTTCCAGGGGAATTCACCCCTCCACTTT.

The chain uses TRBV18 and TRBJ2-7, with a possible D match to TRBD2 (5 bases). The CDR3 is 16 amino acids. The V and J ends lost 6 bases and 6 bases respectively, with 24 bases between them. Germline-derived CDR1 and CDR2 are KGHSH and LQKENI. The CDR3 sequence: CASSPAGGPDLVEQYF. Written as DNA, the CDR3 is TGTGCCAGCTCCCCCGCGGGTGGGCCCGACTTGGTCGAGCAGTACTTC.

This clonotype occurred a few times. The chain uses TRBV30 and TRBJ2-1, with D unclear. This CDR3 spans 12 amino acids. The germline V gene has CDR1 GTSNPN and CDR2 SVGIG (reference sequence). The V end was cut by 3 bases, the J end by 3 bases, with 6 bases between. The CDR3 spells CAWRLIYNEQFF. CDR3 nucleotides: TGTGCCTGGAGATTGATCTACAATGAGCAGTTCTTC.

This clonotype occurred many times. The chain joins TRBV6-4 to TRBJ2-2, with D perhaps TRBD1 or TRBD2 (5 bases each). Germline-derived CDR1 and CDR2 are MRHNA and SNTAGT. V was pared by 6 bases and J by 5 bases, with 13 bases between. This CDR3 has 14 residues. The CDR3 DNA follows: TGTGCCAGCAGCCGGGACGGACAAACCGGGGAGCTGTTTTTT. Amino acids: CASSRDGQTGELFF.

This chain joins TRBV7-9 and TRBJ2-1; D might be TRBD1 (6 bases). The CDR3 sequence is 16 residues long. The V and J ends lost 5 bases and 4 bases respectively, with 18 bases between them. CDR1 and CDR2 from the germline V gene are SEHNR and FQNEAQ (reference sequence). For the CDR3, the DNA is TGTGCCAGCAGCGTCCGAACCGGGACAAGGTACAATGAGCAGTTCTTC. It codes for CASSVRTGTRYNEQFF.

The V call is TRBV27, the J call TRBJ2-7; D assignment may be TRBD1 or TRBD2 (5 bases each). Germline CDR1 reads MNHEY; CDR2 reads SMNVEV (reference sequence). Deletions cut 8 bases from V and 0 bases from J, with 11 bases between. This CDR3 spans 13 amino acids. The DNA of the CDR3 is TGTGCCAGCGGGAAGGGGAGCTCCTACGAGCAGTACTTC. Translated: CASGKGSSYEQYF.

The V call is TRBV24-1, the J call TRBJ2-1; 10 nucleotides align to TRBD1. Trimming at V came to 5 bases and at J to 7 bases, leaving 7 bases not matched to a gene. The CDR3 runs 15 residues. Germline V lookup: CDR1 KGHDR, CDR2 SFDVKD. CDR3 nucleotides: TGTGCCACCAGTGGGGACAGGGGATTTCCGAATGAGCAGTTCTTC. Encoded protein: CATSGDRGFPNEQFF.